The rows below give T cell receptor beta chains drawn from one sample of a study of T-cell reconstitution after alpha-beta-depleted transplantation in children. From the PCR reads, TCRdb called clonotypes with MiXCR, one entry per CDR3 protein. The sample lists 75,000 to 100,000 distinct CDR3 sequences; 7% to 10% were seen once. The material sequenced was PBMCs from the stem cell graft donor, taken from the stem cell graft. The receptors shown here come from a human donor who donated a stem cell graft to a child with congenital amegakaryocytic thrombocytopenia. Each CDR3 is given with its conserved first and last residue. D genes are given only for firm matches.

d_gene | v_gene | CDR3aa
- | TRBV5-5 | CASSLDPWSNQPQHF
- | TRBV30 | CAWGRGGNQPQHF
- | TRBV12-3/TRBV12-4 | CASSPNRIEAFF
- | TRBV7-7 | CASSLGEGSEQFF
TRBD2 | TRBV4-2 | CASSLLAGSTGELFF
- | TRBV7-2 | CASSLTGADNEQFF
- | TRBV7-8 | CASSFEGTEAFF
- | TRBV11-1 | CASSLALLDHYEQYF
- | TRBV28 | CASSQLQTYSNQPQHF
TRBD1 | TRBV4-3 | CASSQGPGTGDTEAFF
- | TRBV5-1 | CASSLGVNTGELFF
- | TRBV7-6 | CASSPSGWPPSYEQYF
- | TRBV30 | CAWSVSYNEQFF
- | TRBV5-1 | CASMLRPGAINNEQFF